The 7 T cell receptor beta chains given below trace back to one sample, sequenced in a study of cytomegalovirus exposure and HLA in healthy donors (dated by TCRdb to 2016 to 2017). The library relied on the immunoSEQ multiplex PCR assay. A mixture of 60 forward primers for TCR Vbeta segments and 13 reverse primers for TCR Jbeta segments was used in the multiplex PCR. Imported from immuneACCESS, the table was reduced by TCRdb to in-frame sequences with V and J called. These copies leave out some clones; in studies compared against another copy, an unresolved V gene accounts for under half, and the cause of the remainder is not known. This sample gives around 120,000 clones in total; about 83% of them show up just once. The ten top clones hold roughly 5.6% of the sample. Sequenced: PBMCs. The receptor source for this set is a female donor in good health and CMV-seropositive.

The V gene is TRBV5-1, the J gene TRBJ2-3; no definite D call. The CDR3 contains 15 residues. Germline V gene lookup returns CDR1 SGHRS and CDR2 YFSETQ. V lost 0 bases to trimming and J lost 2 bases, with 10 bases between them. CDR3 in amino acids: CASSLGGRDTDTQYF. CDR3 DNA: TGCGCCAGCAGCTTGGGCGGCAGAGACACAGATACGCAGTATTTT.

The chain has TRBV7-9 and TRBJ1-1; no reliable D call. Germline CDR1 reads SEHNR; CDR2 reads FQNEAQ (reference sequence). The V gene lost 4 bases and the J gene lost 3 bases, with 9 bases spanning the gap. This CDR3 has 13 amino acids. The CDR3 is CASSSRADTEAFF. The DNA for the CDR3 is TGTGCCAGCAGCTCCCGCGCGGACACTGAAGCTTTCTTT.

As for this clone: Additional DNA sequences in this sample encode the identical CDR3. The CDR3 sequence is CASSIGPSTDTQYF. In nucleotides, the CDR3 is TGTGCCAGTAGTATAGGGCCTAGCACAGATACGCAGTATTTT. This sequence joins TRBV19 and TRBJ2-3, with unresolved D. V was clipped by 1 base and J by 0 bases, with 5 bases between them. CDR1 is LNHDA and CDR2 is SQIVND in the germline V gene (reference sequence). CDR3 size: 14 residues.

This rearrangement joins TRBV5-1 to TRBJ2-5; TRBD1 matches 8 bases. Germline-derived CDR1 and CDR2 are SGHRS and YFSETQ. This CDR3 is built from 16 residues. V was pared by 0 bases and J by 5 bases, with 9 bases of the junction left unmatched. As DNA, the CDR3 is TGCGCCAGCAGCTTGGCCCTGGGACAGGATGCGGAGACCCAGTACTTC. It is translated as CASSLALGQDAETQYF.

The CDR3 nucleotides read TGCGCCAGCAGCTCGCAGGGGGCCGGGGCTGTGGAGCAGTACTTC. This codes for CASSSQGAGAVEQYF. V usage is TRBV5-1 and J usage is TRBJ2-7; 8 bases are shared with TRBD1. Germline CDR1 reads SGHRS; CDR2 reads YFSETQ. The CDR3 length is 15 residues. The V gene end was trimmed by 3 bases and the J gene end by 7 bases; junction bases not matched to a gene: 12. Full variable domain (rest looked up from reference TRBV5-1 and TRBJ2-7): KAGVTQTPRYLIKTRGQQVTLSCSPISGHRSVSWYQQTPGQGLQFLFEYFSETQRNKGNFPGRFSGRQFSNSRSEMNVSTLELGDSALYLCASSSQGAGAVEQYFGPGTRLTVT.

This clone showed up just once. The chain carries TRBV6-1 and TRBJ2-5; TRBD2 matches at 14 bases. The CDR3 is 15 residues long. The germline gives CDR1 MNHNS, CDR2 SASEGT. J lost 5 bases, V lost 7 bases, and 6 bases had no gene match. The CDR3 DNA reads TGTGCCAGCAACCCCCGGACTAGCGGGGGGGAGACCCAGTACTTC. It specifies CASNPRTSGGETQYF.

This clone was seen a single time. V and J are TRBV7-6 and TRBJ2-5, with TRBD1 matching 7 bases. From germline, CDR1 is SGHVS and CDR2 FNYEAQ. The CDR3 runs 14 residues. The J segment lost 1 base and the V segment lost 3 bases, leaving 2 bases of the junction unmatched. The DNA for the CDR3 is TGTGCCAGCAGCTTTGGGACAGTCCAAGAGACCCAGTACTTC. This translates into CASSFGTVQETQYF.